This TCR beta chain was found in a study of cytomegalovirus exposure and HLA in healthy donors. 13 Jbeta primers and 60 Vbeta primers were used for the PCR. Per the study methods: In a later analysis, of tens of millions of unique beta chains, roughly 10 million appeared in at least two donors. Profiling relied on immunoSEQ multiplex PCR, and the TCRdb table lists in-frame clones only, not all of them. V and J calls and clone size are as listed in that table; D and trimming were resolved from the DNA. The sample yields approximately 180,000 clones, 55% to 75% seen once. Per the germline V gene, CDR1 is KGHSH and CDR2 is LQKENI. The CDR3 is 15 residues long. V was pared by 6 bases and J by 1 base, with 5 bases of the junction left unmatched.

The sample taken for sequencing was PBMCs. This rearrangement joins TRBV18 to TRBJ2-7; TRBD1 matches at 11 bases. The receptor was isolated from a human donor in good health. The CDR3 DNA sequence: TGTGCCAGCTCTCAGGGGACAGGGGGTTCCTACGAGCAGTACTTC. Protein sequence: CASSQGTGGSYEQYF.